The rows below give T cell receptor beta chains drawn from one sample of a study of T cell responses to AZD1222 COVID-19 vaccine. The protocol was immunoSEQ multiplex PCR, while the TCRdb copy is restricted to in-frame clones and leaves out a portion. The top ten hold approximately 4.8% of the sample, which has 150,000 to 200,000 clones, 91% seen once. Sequenced material: peripheral blood, taken on day 0 of AZD1222 vaccination. The receptors derive from an adult in good health. Both conserved end residues are part of each CDR3. Each record gives: V gene, clone size, D gene, J gene, CDR3 protein, CDR3 DNA. The D gene is left open where the match is weak. The size entry is marked missing in some rows and otherwise reads once, few, many or a size class.

V gene: TRBV19; clone size: -; D gene: TRBD1; J gene: TRBJ1-1; CDR3 protein: CASSSRQGVYTEAFF; CDR3 DNA: TGTGCCAGTAGTTCGCGACAGGGAGTTTACACTGAAGCTTTCTTT
V gene: TRBV6-2/TRBV6-3; clone size: once; D gene: -; J gene: TRBJ1-1; CDR3 protein: CASSYHITEAFF; CDR3 DNA: TGTGCCAGCAGTTACCACATCACTGAAGCTTTCTTT
V gene: TRBV11-3; clone size: -; D gene: -; J gene: TRBJ2-1; CDR3 protein: CASSLVGWSSYNEQFF; CDR3 DNA: TGTGCCAGCAGCTTAGTTGGTTGGAGCTCCTACAATGAGCAGTTCTTC
V gene: TRBV12-3/TRBV12-4; clone size: -; D gene: -; J gene: TRBJ2-3; CDR3 protein: CASSLAATDTQYF; CDR3 DNA: TGTGCCAGCAGTTTGGCCGCCACAGATACGCAGTATTTT
V gene: TRBV2; clone size: -; D gene: TRBD2; J gene: TRBJ2-4; CDR3 protein: CASSALAGGSNIQYF; CDR3 DNA: TGTGCCAGCAGTGCACTAGCGGGAGGGAGCAACATTCAGTACTTC
V gene: TRBV7-8; clone size: -; D gene: TRBD1; J gene: TRBJ2-7; CDR3 protein: CASSLQGQTYEQYF; CDR3 DNA: TGTGCCAGCAGCTTACAGGGACAGACCTACGAGCAGTACTTC
V gene: TRBV28; clone size: -; D gene: -; J gene: TRBJ1-1; CDR3 protein: CASSTQYGNTEAFF; CDR3 DNA: TGTGCCAGCAGCACCCAGTACGGGAACACTGAAGCTTTCTTT
V gene: TRBV18; clone size: once; D gene: TRBD2; J gene: TRBJ2-5; CDR3 protein: CASSPGLAEETQYF; CDR3 DNA: TGTGCCAGCTCACCGGGACTAGCGGAAGAGACCCAGTACTTC
V gene: TRBV20-1; clone size: -; D gene: -; J gene: TRBJ1-3; CDR3 protein: CSASPGFGNTIYF; CDR3 DNA: TGCAGTGCTAGTCCAGGGTTTGGAAACACCATATATTTT
V gene: TRBV10-3; clone size: -; D gene: -; J gene: TRBJ1-6; CDR3 protein: CAISLGGSYSPLHF; CDR3 DNA: TGTGCCATCAGTCTGGGGGGGAGCTATTCACCCCTCCACTTT
V gene: TRBV4-3; clone size: once; D gene: -; J gene: TRBJ2-4; CDR3 protein: CASSQDIRAGNPKNIQYF; CDR3 DNA: TGCGCCAGCAGCCAAGATATTCGGGCAGGGAATCCCAAAAACATTCAGTACTTC
V gene: TRBV25-1; clone size: -; D gene: -; J gene: TRBJ2-7; CDR3 protein: CASESGAYEQYF; CDR3 DNA: TGTGCCAGCGAAAGTGGAGCCTACGAGCAGTACTTC
V gene: TRBV30; clone size: once; D gene: -; J gene: TRBJ2-7; CDR3 protein: CAWSRHLLSYEQYF; CDR3 DNA: TGTGCCTGGAGTCGACATCTACTCTCCTACGAGCAGTACTTC
V gene: TRBV27; clone size: -; D gene: TRBD1; J gene: TRBJ1-1; CDR3 protein: CASSFGTGWTEAFF; CDR3 DNA: TGTGCCAGCAGTTTCGGGACAGGGTGGACTGAAGCTTTCTTT
V gene: TRBV5-1; clone size: -; D gene: -; J gene: TRBJ2-1; CDR3 protein: CASSLGEGGEQFF; CDR3 DNA: TGCGCCAGCAGCTTGGGAGAGGGGGGTGAGCAGTTCTTC
V gene: TRBV19; clone size: -; D gene: TRBD2; J gene: TRBJ2-1; CDR3 protein: CASSASGFYNEQFF; CDR3 DNA: TGTGCCAGTAGTGCTAGCGGATTCTACAATGAGCAGTTCTTC
V gene: TRBV5-1; clone size: -; D gene: TRBD2; J gene: TRBJ2-1; CDR3 protein: CASSLLSSGRDEQFF; CDR3 DNA: TGCGCCAGCAGCTTGTTGTCTAGCGGGAGAGATGAGCAGTTCTTC
V gene: TRBV6-5; clone size: -; D gene: -; J gene: TRBJ2-7; CDR3 protein: CASTQLGGAFYEQYF; CDR3 DNA: TGTGCCAGCACCCAATTGGGGGGCGCGTTCTACGAGCAGTACTTC
V gene: TRBV6-2/TRBV6-3; clone size: -; D gene: -; J gene: TRBJ2-3; CDR3 protein: CASSYSGPDTDTQYF; CDR3 DNA: TGTGCCAGCAGTTACTCAGGGCCAGACACAGATACGCAGTATTTT
V gene: TRBV19; clone size: -; D gene: TRBD1; J gene: TRBJ2-6; CDR3 protein: CASLQTGTGLSGANVLTF; CDR3 DNA: TGTGCCAGTCTCCAGACAGGGACAGGGTTGTCTGGGGCCAACGTCCTGACTTTC
V gene: TRBV30; clone size: -; D gene: TRBD2; J gene: TRBJ2-1; CDR3 protein: CAWSDFSGSGNEQFF; CDR3 DNA: TGTGCCTGGAGTGACTTTAGCGGGAGCGGCAATGAGCAGTTCTTC
V gene: TRBV6-6; clone size: once; D gene: -; J gene: TRBJ1-5; CDR3 protein: CASTLQGVWQPQHF; CDR3 DNA: TGTGCCAGCACTCTGCAGGGTGTCTGGCAGCCCCAGCATTTT
V gene: TRBV10-3; clone size: few; D gene: -; J gene: TRBJ2-7; CDR3 protein: CAIRPISAPYEQYF; CDR3 DNA: TGTGCCATCAGACCCATATCAGCCCCCTACGAGCAGTACTTC
V gene: TRBV15; clone size: -; D gene: -; J gene: TRBJ1-2; CDR3 protein: CATSGGLSYGYTF; CDR3 DNA: TGTGCCACCAGCGGAGGGTTATCCTATGGCTACACCTTC
V gene: TRBV27; clone size: -; D gene: TRBD2; J gene: TRBJ2-7; CDR3 protein: CASSLGVAGEKGEQYF; CDR3 DNA: TGTGCCAGCAGTTTAGGGGTAGCGGGAGAGAAGGGCGAGCAGTACTTC